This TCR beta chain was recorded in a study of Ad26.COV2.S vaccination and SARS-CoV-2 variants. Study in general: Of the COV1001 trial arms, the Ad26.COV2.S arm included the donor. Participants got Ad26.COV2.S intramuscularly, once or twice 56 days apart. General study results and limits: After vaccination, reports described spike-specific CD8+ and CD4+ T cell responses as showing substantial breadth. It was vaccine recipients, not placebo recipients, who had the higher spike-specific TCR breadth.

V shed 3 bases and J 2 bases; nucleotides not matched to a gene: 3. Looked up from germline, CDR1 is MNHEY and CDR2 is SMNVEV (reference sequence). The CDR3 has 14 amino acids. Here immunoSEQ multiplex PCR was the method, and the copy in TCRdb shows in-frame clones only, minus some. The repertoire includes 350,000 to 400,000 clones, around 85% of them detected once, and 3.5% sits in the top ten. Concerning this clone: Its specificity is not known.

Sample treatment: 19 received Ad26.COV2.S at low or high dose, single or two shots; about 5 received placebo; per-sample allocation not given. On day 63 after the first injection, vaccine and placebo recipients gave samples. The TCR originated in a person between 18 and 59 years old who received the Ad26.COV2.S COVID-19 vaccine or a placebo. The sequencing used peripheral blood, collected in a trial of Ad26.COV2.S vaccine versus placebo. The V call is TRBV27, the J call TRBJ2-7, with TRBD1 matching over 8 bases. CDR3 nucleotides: TGTGCCAGCAGTTTGGACAGGGCTACCTACGAGCAGTACTTC. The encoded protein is CASSLDRATYEQYF.